A single sample is the source of the 30 T cell receptor beta chains below, sequenced in a study of T cell responses to AZD1222 COVID-19 vaccine. TCRdb keeps only in-frame clones here, not all; method: immunoSEQ multiplex PCR. The data show about 150,000 clones, with around 90% seen just once and roughly 7.1% held by the top ten. The sequences come from peripheral blood, collected 28 days after the second dose of the MenACWY control vaccine. Receptor source: an adult who received the MenACWY meningococcal vaccine as a control.

This clone was seen more than once but under ten times. The chain uses TRBV6-1 and TRBJ2-5; 7 nucleotides match TRBD2. This CDR3 is built from 15 residues. The V gene's germline CDR1 is MNHNS and CDR2 SASEGT. V was pared by 0 bases and J by 2 bases, with 3 bases of the junction left unmatched. The CDR3 loop is CASSEASGKQETQYF. The CDR3 DNA reads TGTGCCAGCAGTGAAGCGAGCGGGAAGCAAGAGACCCAGTACTTC.

In this sample, this clone turned up a few times. Given the absence of the conserved phenylalanine or tryptophan at the CDR3 end, a read error is likely. The limits of the CDR3 on the DNA are not certain, so only TCRdb's listed CDR3 is given. The V gene is TRBV7-9, the J gene TRBJ2-7; the listed D gene, TRBD2, was not tested against the DNA. The CDR3 is 13 residues long, counting both termini. Germline values: CDR1 SEHNR, CDR2 FQNEAQ (reference sequence). The chain's CDR3 is CASSPPGGLAYQG.

The chain employs TRBV7-8 and TRBJ2-6, with D hard to call. The length of the CDR3 is 17 residues. V dropped 5 bases and J dropped 0 bases, with 14 bases sitting between them. Germline values: CDR1 SGHVS, CDR2 FQNEAQ. DNA of the CDR3: TGTGCCAGCAGCCTAAGGGCCGCCAGCTCTGGGGCCAACGTCCTGACTTTC. This gives the protein CASSLRAASSGANVLTF. The entire variable domain, with the rest obtained from reference TRBV7-8 and TRBJ2-6, is as follows: GAGVSQSPRYKVAKRGQDVALRCDPISGHVSLFWYQQALGQGPEFLTYFQNEAQLDKSGLPSDRFFAERPEGSVSTLKIQRTQQEDSAVYLCASSLRAASSGANVLTFGAGSRLTVL.

This clone was seen once. V is TRBV19 and J is TRBJ2-3, with TRBD2 identical over 10 bases. V gave up 3 bases and J gave up 4 bases; unmatched junction bases: 13. Germline loops: CDR1 LNHDA, CDR2 SQIVND (reference sequence). The CDR3 extends over 18 amino acids. CDR3 DNA sequence: TGTGCCAGTAGTATTTCTACTAGCGGGACCTGGAAGCCAGATACGCAGTATTTT. Its translation is CASSISTSGTWKPDTQYF.

The rearrangement uses TRBV14 and TRBJ1-5; no reliable D call. The CDR3 has 14 amino acids. CDR1 SGHDN and CDR2 FVKESK come from the germline V gene. Trimming cost V 3 bases and J 6 bases, with 12 bases left between them. The CDR3 DNA reads TGTGCCAGCAGCCAGGGCGGAGGGTTTCAGCCCCAGCATTTT. This sequence encodes CASSQGGGFQPQHF.

The chain has TRBV18 and TRBJ1-5; unclear D gene. Trimming pared 3 bases from V and 4 bases from J, leaving 10 bases between. CDR1 is KGHSH, CDR2 LQKENI, per germline. The CDR3 extends over 14 amino acids. CDR3 nucleotide sequence: TGTGCCAGCTCACCCACAAGAGGGAATCAGCCCCAGCATTTT. This encodes CASSPTRGNQPQHF. Full variable domain (remainder filled in from reference TRBV18 and TRBJ1-5): NAGVMQNPRHLVRRRGQEARLRCSPMKGHSHVYWYRQLPEEGLKFMVYLQKENIIDESGMPKERFSAEFPKEGPSILRIQQVVRGDSAAYFCASSPTRGNQPQHFGDGTRLSIL.

The V and J genes are TRBV6-2 or TRBV6-3 and TRBJ1-2; D may be TRBD1 (5 bases). There are 14 residues in the CDR3. Per germline, CDR1 MNHEY and CDR2 SVGEGT. Trimming stripped 0 bases from V and 2 bases from J, with 7 bases between. The DNA of the CDR3 is TGTGCCAGCAGTTACTCCGGGACGAACTATGGCTACACCTTC. Translated: CASSYSGTNYGYTF.

The rearrangement links TRBV6-2 or TRBV6-3 to TRBJ2-1, with 14 bases lining up with TRBD2. CDR3 length: 19 residues. The V gene end was trimmed by 6 bases and the J gene end by 0 bases; junction bases not matched to a gene: 10. CDR1 MNHEY and CDR2 SVGEGT come from the germline V gene. The CDR3 region is CASSSGLAGALGSYNEQFF. The CDR3 bases are TGTGCCAGCAGCTCGGGACTAGCGGGAGCCCTCGGCTCCTACAATGAGCAGTTCTTC.

The chain joins TRBV6-2 or TRBV6-3 to TRBJ2-2; D may be TRBD1 (6 bases). Germline CDR1 MNHEY, CDR2 SVGEGT. V was clipped by 4 bases and J by 7 bases, with 16 bases between them. CDR3 length: 15 residues. The CDR3 DNA sequence: TGTGCCAGCAGTTCCCAAGCAGGGGTACGCGGGGAGCTGTTTTTT. Its translation is CASSSQAGVRGELFF.

The chain has TRBV19 and TRBJ2-2; D not certain. The CDR3 totals 14 residues. The germline CDR1 and CDR2 sequences are LNHDA and SQIVND (reference sequence). Trimming removed 3 bases at V and 4 bases at J, with 9 bases between. The CDR3 DNA reads TGTGCCAGTAGTATTAAACATTCCACCGGGGAGCTGTTTTTT. This codes for CASSIKHSTGELFF.

The rearrangement links TRBV28 to TRBJ1-1, with 8 bases matching TRBD1. This CDR3 contains 13 residues. Germline V CDR1 and CDR2: MDHEN, SYDVKM. Trimming took 9 bases from V and 8 from J; bases not matched to a gene: 11. The CDR3 sequence is CASRTGKVGEAFF. The CDR3, as DNA: TGTGCCAGTCGGACAGGGAAAGTTGGCGAAGCTTTCTTT.

The gene calls are TRBV15 and TRBJ2-5, with D possibly called TRBD1 or TRBD2 (6 bases each). The ends were cut back, 0 bases at V and 5 bases at J, with 10 bases in the middle. Germline CDR1 and CDR2: LNHNV and YYDKDF (reference sequence). The CDR3 runs 14 residues. CDR3: CATSRDRGGETQYF. CDR3 DNA sequence: TGTGCCACCAGCAGAGACCGAGGGGGGGAGACCCAGTACTTC.

This clone was seen once. The J gene is TRBJ2-2, the V gene TRBV7-2; D gene ambiguous. The CDR3 runs to 12 residues. The germline CDR1 and CDR2 sequences are SGHTA and FQGNSA. Trimming removed 5 bases at V and 4 bases at J, with 5 bases between. CDR3 region: CASSQSTGELFF. CDR3 DNA: TGTGCCAGCAGCCAATCCACCGGGGAGCTGTTTTTT.

V usage is TRBV12-3 or TRBV12-4 and J usage is TRBJ2-2; the D gene is possibly TRBD1 (5 bases). This CDR3 region has 13 residues. V dropped 4 bases and J dropped 6 bases, with 9 bases sitting between them. CDR3 nucleotide sequence: TGTGCCAGCAGTTCAGGGTTCGCCGGGGAGCTGTTTTTT. Translated, it gives CASSSGFAGELFF.

The chain uses TRBV7-3 and TRBJ2-3; D is possibly TRBD1 (6 bases). The CDR3 is 15 residues long. In germline, CDR1 is SGHTA, CDR2 FQGTGA. Trimming removed 5 bases at V and 1 base at J, with 13 bases between. The CDR3 coding sequence is TGTGCCAGCAGCCGAACGGGACAAGGCACAGATACGCAGTATTTT. Amino acids: CASSRTGQGTDTQYF.

The chain uses TRBV7-9 and TRBJ1-1; D uncertain. This CDR3 spans 14 amino acids. V lost 0 bases and J lost 1, with 6 bases in between. Germline lookup yields CDR1 SEHNR and CDR2 FQNEAQ (reference sequence). DNA for the CDR3: TGTGCCAGCAGCTTAGCGCGGGGGAACACTGAAGCTTTCTTT. It yields the protein CASSLARGNTEAFF.

This chain connects TRBV29-1 to TRBJ2-1; possible D gene TRBD2, 6 bases. Germline V lookup: CDR1 SQVTM, CDR2 ANQGSEA. The V end lost 3 bases, the J end lost 4 bases, and 10 bases lay between the germline ends. The CDR3 runs to 13 residues. DNA of the CDR3: TGCAGCGTTGATGTACGGGGGTACAATGAGCAGTTCTTC. This sequence encodes CSVDVRGYNEQFF.

This chain connects TRBV5-6 to TRBJ2-7; D gene uncertain. The germline V gene encodes CDR1 SGHDT and CDR2 YYEEEE. The CDR3 extends over 11 amino acids. Trimming took off 2 bases at V and 6 bases at J, with 6 bases between the two ends. In nucleotides, the CDR3 is TGTGCCAGCAGCTTTGCCGGCGAGCAGTACTTC. Protein product: CASSFAGEQYF.

The count of this clone is one. The gene calls are TRBV5-4 and TRBJ1-1; 8 nucleotides agree with TRBD1. Trimming cost V 4 bases and J 1 base; bases outside gene matches: 9. Germline V CDR1 and CDR2: SGHNT, YYREEE (reference sequence). The CDR3 is 16 amino acids. CDR3 in DNA: TGTGCCAGCAGCGAAACCGGGACAGGCCCGAACACTGAAGCTTTCTTT. Protein product: CASSETGTGPNTEAFF.

V is TRBV20-1 and J is TRBJ2-3; 13 nucleotides align to TRBD2. The CDR3 is made up of 16 amino acids. CDR1 DFQATT and CDR2 SNEGSKA come from the germline V gene (reference sequence). With 5 bases clipped from V and 4 bases from J, the junction kept 9 bases outside the gene matches. CDR3 in amino acids: CSARGGGLAGADTQYF. DNA for the CDR3: TGCAGTGCTCGTGGAGGTGGACTAGCGGGAGCAGATACGCAGTATTTT.

J is TRBJ1-5 and V is TRBV7-2; possible D gene TRBD1, 5 bases. Germline CDR1 reads SGHTA; CDR2 reads FQGNSA. The ends were cut back, 1 base at V and 3 bases at J, with 13 bases in the middle. There are 16 residues in the CDR3. CDR3 amino acids: CASSLGGTPFNQPQHF. The CDR3 coding sequence is TGTGCCAGCAGCTTAGGGGGGACGCCTTTCAATCAGCCCCAGCATTTT.

The V and J genes are TRBV5-6 and TRBJ1-5; D not resolved. The CDR3 consists of 13 residues. The ends were cut back, 6 bases at V and 5 bases at J, with 12 bases in the middle. Germline V gene sequence: CDR1 SGHDT, CDR2 YYEEEE. Here the CDR3 DNA reads TGTGCCAGCACCCTTTATGGAGATCAGCCCCAGCATTTT. Translation: CASTLYGDQPQHF.

The CDR3: CASSVVGERTDTQYF. The CDR3 nucleotides are TGTGCCAGCAGCGTAGTAGGGGAGAGGACAGATACGCAGTATTTT. The V gene is TRBV9, the J gene TRBJ2-3; D assignment may be TRBD1 or TRBD2 (5 bases each). The V gene's germline CDR1 is SGDLS and CDR2 YYNGEE. The V and J ends lost 0 bases and 3 bases respectively, with 11 bases between them. This CDR3 region has 15 residues.

The chain has TRBV25-1 and TRBJ1-1; TRBD1 might be the D (5 bases). The CDR3 has 15 amino acids. Trimming left V 4 bases short and J 0 bases short, with 12 bases between. Germline V gives CDR1 MGHDK, CDR2 SYGVNS. CDR3 sequence (DNA): TGTGCCAGCAGTGGTCCACAGGTTATGAACACTGAAGCTTTCTTT. Amino acid sequence: CASSGPQVMNTEAFF.

The gene calls are TRBV28 and TRBJ2-1; 7 bases are a match to TRBD1. V dropped 5 bases and J dropped 10; count of bases not matched to a gene: 17. In germline, CDR1 is MDHEN, CDR2 SYDVKM. CDR3 size: 16 residues. The CDR3 spells CASSTNTGQSSGEQFF. The CDR3 DNA reads TGTGCCAGCAGTACAAACACGGGACAGTCGTCAGGGGAGCAGTTCTTC.

This chain connects TRBV7-9 to TRBJ2-2, with D perhaps TRBD1 (5 bases). Germline CDR1 and CDR2: SEHNR and FQNEAQ (reference sequence). CDR3 length: 17 residues. V shed 1 base and J shed 2 bases, with 14 bases lying between them. DNA for the CDR3: TGTGCCAGCAGCTTAGTGTTGCGACAGAAAAACACCGGGGAGCTGTTTTTT. Its translation is CASSLVLRQKNTGELFF.

CDR3 sequence reads: CASIGLGIDGYTF. The DNA of the CDR3 is TGTGCCAGCATAGGTCTGGGGATCGATGGCTACACCTTC. The chain employs TRBV12-3 or TRBV12-4 and TRBJ1-2; D gene unclear. V dropped 7 bases and J dropped 6 bases, with 15 bases sitting between them. This CDR3 is 13 amino acids long.

This chain uses TRBV28 with TRBJ2-5; D gene unclear. The length of the CDR3 is 11 residues. The V gene lost 6 bases and the J gene lost 2 bases, with 4 bases spanning the gap. Germline V gene sequence: CDR1 MDHEN, CDR2 SYDVKM. The CDR3 nucleotides are TGTGCCAGCAGCCAACAAGAGACCCAGTACTTC. As protein: CASSQQETQYF.

The rearrangement joins TRBV5-1 to TRBJ2-1, with D possibly TRBD1 on 6 matching bases. Trimming removed 4 bases at V and 3 bases at J, with 8 bases between. The CDR3 contains 13 residues. From germline, CDR1 is SGHRS and CDR2 YFSETQ. This CDR3 reads CASSLDSYNEQFF. The CDR3 DNA reads as TGCGCCAGCAGCCTGGACAGCTACAATGAGCAGTTCTTC.

This clone appeared a few times. The chain uses TRBV4-3 and TRBJ1-6, with unresolved D. V lost 0 bases to trimming and J lost 13 bases, with 13 bases between them. CDR3 length equals 14 residues. Germline V gives CDR1 LGHNA, CDR2 YSLEER. The CDR3 loop is CASSQDNTLAPLHF. The CDR3, as DNA: TGCGCCAGCAGCCAAGATAACACCTTAGCCCCCCTCCACTTT.